This TCR beta chain appears in the sequencing data of a study of blood T cell repertoires in COVID-19. TCRdb's copy holds only in-frame clones and misses some; the assay was immunoSEQ multiplex PCR. The data show about 170,000 clones, with about 80% seen just once and roughly 2.6% held by the top ten. Looked up from germline, CDR1 is KGHDR and CDR2 is SFDVKD. CDR3 length equals 15 residues. With V trimmed by 4 bases and J by 8 bases, 9 bases remained unmatched. The clonotype originates from a human donor with acute or convalescent COVID-19. The donor label of this sample is uncertain. The chain uses TRBV24-1 and TRBJ1-4; TRBD1 aligns across 7 bases. Sequenced material: peripheral blood. The CDR3 region has the DNA TGTGCCACCAGTGACCCCAGGGGGAGTGGGGAAAAACTGTTTTTT. The encoded protein is CATSDPRGSGEKLFF.